This TCR beta chain was recorded in a study of post-analysis software for immune sequencing data (dated by TCRdb to the mid-2010s). Regarding the study in general: Disease courses on record covered relapsing-remitting, secondary progressive and progressive-relapsing multiple sclerosis, though some patients had no subtype annotation. The patient repertoires were compared against 11 previously published healthy control repertoires obtained from donors aged 6 to 25 years. A subset of samples was prepared in parallel using single-end sample barcoding, then pooled and co-amplified after Illumina adapter ligation.

The library was generated by PCR. The data were produced on an Illumina HiSeq 2500. Unique molecular identifiers were incorporated into TCR beta cDNA libraries to reduce PCR and sequencing biases. Per 1 to 10 million input T cells, some 500,000 cDNA molecules were obtained, such that each molecule approximated one T cell. The same protocol used for the earlier healthy control dataset was applied to prepare and sequence the patient libraries. Within a given batch, samples were prepared together, multiplexed and sequenced on the same HiSeq lane. In the original analysis: MIGEC was used to process the raw barcoded reads, and molecular identifier groups with only a single read were discarded before consensus assembly and CDR3 extraction. VDJtools was used for post-analysis of the clonotype tables, with diversity normalized by down-sampling every dataset to the smallest sample size. In repertoire overlap clustering, CDR3 amino acid sequences, but not nucleotide sequences, were matched to correct batch-related cross-sample contamination. The public reads were reanalyzed by TCRdb: fastp trimming at Q25, MiXCR alignment, in-frame beta chains only. When rows share a CDR3 protein, they turn into one entry using the most common DNA and genes. TCRdb's processing, not the study's, gives the V and J calls here. The sample records around 500,000 distinct CDR3 sequences, roughly 34% of which are singletons. The ten largest make up under 7% of the sample.

The CDR1 and CDR2 encoded by the germline V gene are SQVTM and ANQGSEA. Compared with germline, V lacks 7 bases and J lacks 4 bases; bases without a gene match: 3. Measured from the cysteine to the phenylalanine, the CDR3 is 12 residues long. Kept here is only the CDR3 DNA, which spans 36 bases and is read in frame from base 1. With regard to this clonotype: This receptor's antigen is unknown. One base away there is no much larger clone; base qualities are not given.

To demonstrate the VDJtools post-analysis software, the study profiled TCR beta repertoires from the peripheral blood of approximately twelve young patients with multiple sclerosis. The patients with multiple sclerosis were children and adolescents between about 6 and 17 years of age. Here is what the overall study found, with its caveats: Normalized Chao1 diversity was significantly lower in multiple sclerosis patients than controls, suggesting substantial peripheral T-cell clonal expansion. The multiple sclerosis patient group was slightly younger than the control group. Patients showed significantly higher frequencies than controls for roughly five TRBV segments, among them TRBV5-6, TRBV5-1 and TRBV20-1. Direct clustering with F measure showed strong co-clustering of samples prepared in the same batch, prompting a batch-effect correction.

This sequence originates from a girl aged 2 to 17 with multiple sclerosis. The sequence links TRBV29-1 to TRBJ2-2, with 7 bases matching TRBD1. Sequencing input: blood. For the CDR3, the sequence is CSGGQPTGELFF. Read as DNA, the sequence is TGCAGCGGGGGACAGCCCACCGGGGAGCTGTTTTTT.